This T cell receptor beta chain was captured in a study of T cell responses to AZD1222 COVID-19 vaccine. Study outcomes and limitations: Nearly half of spike-specific TCRs reportedly target variant regions that are unmutated in the B.1.351 and B.1.1.7 variants. The study identified only a handful of AZD1222 recipients as seropositive at baseline. Donors in the cohort were predominantly white British and more often female, and clonal diversity was possibly underestimated. Along spike, vaccine-associated CD4 TCRs were found throughout, with dominance at 160-218 and 743-854.

Only in-frame clones appear in the TCRdb table, and some are missing; sequencing was by immunoSEQ multiplex PCR. The profile shows approximately 100,000 clones, over 80% of them singletons. This CDR3 has 12 residues. Per the germline V gene, CDR1 is LGHDT and CDR2 is YNNKEL (reference sequence). V gave up 0 bases and J gave up 11 bases, with 10 bases separating them. This clone was counted once. What it binds is unknown. The rearrangement joins TRBV3-1 (or the pseudogene TRBV3-2) to TRBJ1-1, with a tentative D call TRBD1 (6 bases). This TCR was recovered from an adult in good health. Specimen: peripheral blood, collected on day 0 of AZD1222 vaccination. The CDR3 DNA reads TGTGCCAGCAGCCAAGATGTGAGGGGGGCTTTCTTT. It codes for CASSQDVRGAFF.